Given below is one T cell receptor (beta chain) in context. The antigen remains unidentified. The sample originates from a study of graft-versus-host responses after intestinal transplantation. Study in general: The study gave all recipients anti-thymocyte globulin induction, then tacrolimus and steroids for two to three years.

Produced via immunoSEQ multiplex PCR; TCRdb's table is partial and in-frame only. The sample comprises about 51,000 clones, approximately 88% of which are singletons, and 0.5% to 0.8% rests with the top ten. V lost 6 bases and J 6 bases, leaving 15 bases between the germline ends. Germline V CDR1 and CDR2: WNHNN, SYGVQD (reference sequence). There are 13 residues in the CDR3. Study results and limitations: GvH clonotypes were identified within recipient marrow, with a subset emerging first in ileum or blood.

This chain connects TRBV10-1 to TRBJ2-7, with D perhaps matching TRBD2 (5 bases). This clonotype originated in a human donor who was the organ donor for an intestinal transplant. The material sequenced was unstimulated CD4+ T cells sorted from spleen or lymph node cells, taken before transplant. Here the CDR3 reads CASSRAGGGEQYF. CDR3 bases: TGCGCCAGCAGCCGGGCAGGAGGAGGCGAGCAGTACTTC.